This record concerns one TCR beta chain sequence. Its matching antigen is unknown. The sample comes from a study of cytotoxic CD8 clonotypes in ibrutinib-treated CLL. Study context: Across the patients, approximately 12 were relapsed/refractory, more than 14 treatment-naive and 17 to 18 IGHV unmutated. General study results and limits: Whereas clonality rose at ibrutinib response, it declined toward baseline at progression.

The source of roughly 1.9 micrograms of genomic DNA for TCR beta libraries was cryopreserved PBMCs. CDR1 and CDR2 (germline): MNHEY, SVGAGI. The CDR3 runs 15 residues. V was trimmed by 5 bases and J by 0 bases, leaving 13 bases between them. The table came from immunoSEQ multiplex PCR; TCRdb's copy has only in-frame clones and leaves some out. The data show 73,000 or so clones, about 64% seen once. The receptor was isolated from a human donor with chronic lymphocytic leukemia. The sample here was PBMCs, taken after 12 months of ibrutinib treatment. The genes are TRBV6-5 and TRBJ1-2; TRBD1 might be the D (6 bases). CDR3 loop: CASSRDTLANYGYTF. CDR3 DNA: TGTGCCAGCAGTCGGGACACCCTAGCTAACTATGGCTACACCTTC.